This TCR beta chain appears in the sequencing data of a study of cytomegalovirus exposure and HLA in healthy donors. Study-level information: The same platform was used for the 110 or so validation repertoires and the roughly 670 first-cohort repertoires, a later analysis reported.

Some clones are missing from TCRdb's copy, which holds only in-frame ones; the method was immunoSEQ multiplex PCR. The sample holds hundreds of thousands of clones, just over 85% seen once. Study observations and caveats: Researchers reported that three CMV-associated chains were confirmed in vitro as CMV antigen-specific.

V lost 2 bases to trimming and J lost 6 bases; unmatched junction nucleotides: 16. Germline loops: CDR1 SGHKS, CDR2 YYEKEE (reference sequence). This CDR3 region has 19 residues. This clone was recorded a few times. Its antigen is currently unknown. The sequence came from a woman aged 18-35 years in good health and CMV-seronegative. The chain combines TRBV5-5 with TRBJ1-6, with TRBD1 identical over 8 bases. The material sequenced was PBMCs. As DNA, the CDR3 is TGTGCCAGCAGCTTTTCGAGGCAGGGGGCTTTCCTGATTAATTCACCCCTCCACTTT. This codes for CASSFSRQGAFLINSPLHF. The full variable domain, with the rest looked up from reference TRBV5-5 and TRBJ1-6, is DAGVTQSPTHLIKTRGQQVTLRCSPISGHKSVSWYQQVLGQGPQFIFQYYEKEERGRGNFPDRFSARQFPNYSSELNVNALLLGDSALYLCASSFSRQGAFLINSPLHFGNGTRLTVT.